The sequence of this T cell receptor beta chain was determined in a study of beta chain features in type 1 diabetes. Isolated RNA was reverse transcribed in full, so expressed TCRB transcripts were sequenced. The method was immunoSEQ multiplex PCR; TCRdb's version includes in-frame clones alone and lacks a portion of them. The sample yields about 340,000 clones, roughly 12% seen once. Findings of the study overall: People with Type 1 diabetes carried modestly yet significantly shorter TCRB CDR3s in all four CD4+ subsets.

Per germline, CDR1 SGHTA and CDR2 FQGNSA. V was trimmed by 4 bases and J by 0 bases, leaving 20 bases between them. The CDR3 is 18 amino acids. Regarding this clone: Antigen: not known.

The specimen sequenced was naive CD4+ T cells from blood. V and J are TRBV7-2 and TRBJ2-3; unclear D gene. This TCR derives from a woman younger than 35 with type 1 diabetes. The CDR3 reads CASSSPRGTLISTDTQYF. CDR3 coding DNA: TGTGCCAGCAGCTCCCCGAGAGGAACCCTGATCAGCACAGATACGCAGTATTTT.